The 8 T cell receptor beta chains below all came from one sample that was sequenced in a study of T cell responses to AZD1222 COVID-19 vaccine. TCRdb's copy holds only in-frame clones and misses some; the assay was immunoSEQ multiplex PCR. This table has 77,000 or so clones, approximately 90% appearing once. Specimen: peripheral blood, collected on day 0 of AZD1222 vaccination. These receptor sequences come from an adult in good health.

The chain carries TRBV12-5 and TRBJ2-1; 7 positions match TRBD1. The trim removed 1 base at V and 8 bases at J, leaving 2 bases unmatched. This CDR3 region has 13 residues. Germline values: CDR1 LGHNT, CDR2 FRNRAP. For the CDR3, the DNA is TGTGCTAGTGGTTTGGGGGGACAGTATGAGCAGTTCTTC. It translates to CASGLGGQYEQFF.

This chain joins TRBV28 and TRBJ2-7; D perhaps matches TRBD2 (5 bases). Germline V gives CDR1 MDHEN, CDR2 SYDVKM. V was cut by 7 bases and J by 0 bases, with 10 bases left in between. This CDR3 has 13 amino acids. The CDR3 DNA reads TGTGCCAGCAACCTCGGGATCTCCTACGAGCAGTACTTC. Translating gives CASNLGISYEQYF.

The chain combines TRBV19 with TRBJ1-1; D call uncertain. Per the germline V gene, CDR1 is LNHDA and CDR2 is SQIVND (reference sequence). V gave up 7 bases and J gave up 1 base, with 10 bases separating them. The CDR3 has 13 amino acids. CDR3 in DNA: TGTGCCAGTAATAGGGAAGCGAACACTGAAGCTTTCTTT. Protein sequence: CASNREANTEAFF.

In this sample, this clone turned up a few times. The V call is TRBV9, the J call TRBJ1-2; TRBD1 agrees at 7 bases. The CDR3 spans 15 residues. The germline CDR1 and CDR2 sequences are SGDLS and YYNGEE. Trimming at V came to 0 bases and at J to 3 bases, leaving 5 bases not matched to a gene. CDR3 coding DNA: TGTGCCAGCAGCGTAGATGTCAGGGGGGACTATGGCTACACCTTC. Translation: CASSVDVRGDYGYTF.

This chain links TRBV27 with TRBJ2-1, with 13 nucleotides matching TRBD2. Germline lookup yields CDR1 MNHEY and CDR2 SMNVEV (reference sequence). The CDR3 extends over 15 amino acids. Trimming removed 3 bases from V and 10 bases from J; junction bases left unmatched: 6. The CDR3 loop reads CASSFGLAGAQEQFF. CDR3 bases: TGTGCCAGCAGTTTTGGACTAGCGGGAGCTCAGGAGCAGTTCTTC.

This clone was seen once. J is TRBJ2-7 and V is TRBV27; 12 bases map to TRBD2. Germline assignment: CDR1 MNHEY and CDR2 SMNVEV (reference sequence). The CDR3 length is 15 residues. V was clipped by 6 bases and J by 3 bases; unmatched bases: 6. Here the CDR3 reads CASSSLAGGRYEQYF. The CDR3 DNA is TGTGCCAGCAGCTCTCTAGCGGGAGGGCGCTACGAGCAGTACTTC.

The rearrangement uses TRBV29-1 and TRBJ1-6; 7 bases fit TRBD1. V shed 5 bases, J shed 7 bases, and the junction held 5 bases outside the gene matches. Per germline, CDR1 SQVTM and CDR2 ANQGSEA. The CDR3 contains 13 residues. The CDR3 DNA reads TGCAGCGTTAGACAGGGAAAAAATTCACCCCTCCACTTT. This codes for CSVRQGKNSPLHF.

The chain carries TRBV19 and TRBJ1-5; D may be TRBD1 (5 bases). Between the trimmed V and J ends, which lost 2 bases and 4 bases, there was a span of 9 bases. This CDR3 is 14 amino acids long. Germline V lookup: CDR1 LNHDA, CDR2 SQIVND (reference sequence). The CDR3 here is CASSILGGNQPQHF. CDR3 nucleotide sequence: TGTGCCAGTAGTATACTGGGGGGAAATCAGCCCCAGCATTTT.